The clone carrying this T cell receptor beta chain occurred a few times. This sample is drawn from a study of blood T cell repertoires in COVID-19. Looking at the study overall: The United States, Italy and Spain provided the acute and convalescent COVID-19 samples.

The germline CDR1 and CDR2 sequences are SGDLS and YYNGEE. Trimming took off 0 bases at V and 8 bases at J, with 9 bases between the two ends. CDR3 length: 13 residues. Profiled with immunoSEQ multiplex PCR; TCRdb holds only in-frame clones, not every one. The table records 180,000 or so clones, 75% to 90% of them present only once. V gene TRBV9 combines with J gene TRBJ2-1; perhaps TRBD1 as D (6 bases). This receptor was taken from a woman in her fifties or sixties with acute or convalescent COVID-19. Sequencing was performed on peripheral blood. CDR3 sequence (DNA): TGTGCCAGCAGCGTAGGGGGGCTCGATGAGCAGTTCTTC. Encoded protein: CASSVGGLDEQFF.